This T cell receptor (beta chain) was sequenced during a study of CXCR3-negative and CXCR3-positive naive CD8 T cells. UMI-labeled 5' RACE yielded the TRB cDNA libraries. Using the 5' RACE reads, TCRdb records one entry per CDR3 protein without DNA. This sample's table has around 140,000 distinct CDR3 sequences. This CDR3 spans 14 amino acids. Germline-derived CDR1 and CDR2 are MNHNY and SVGAGI (reference sequence). Study-wide results and limits: More hydrophobic TRB CDR3s were found in CXCR3-positive naive cells than in CXCR3-negative naive cells.

Note on this clonotype: The antigen remains undetermined.

This rearrangement joins TRBV6-6 to TRBJ2-2; TCRdb selects TRBD2, and the lack of DNA leaves this call unchecked. The sample was naive CXCR3+ CD8+ T cells from blood. Noted subset: CD45RO-CCR7+CD27+CD95- naive CD8+ T cells expressing CXCR3 (TNR3+). This receptor was identified in a human donor in good health. Some clones in this sample may be carry-over from other donors' samples. The CDR3 loop is CAIYSGENTGELFF.